These 2 T cell receptor beta chains originate from one sample sequenced in a study of CD8+CD57+ T cells in acquired aplastic anemia. Genomic DNA, the template, was used for profiling of the TCR beta VDJ and CDR3. MiXCR, applied by TCRdb to the reads, yields one record per CDR3 protein. This sample has 200,000 to 250,000 distinct CDR3 sequences, with under 65% found just once. The sequencing sample was made of sorted CD4+, CD8+, or CD8+CD57+ T cells (not recorded which) from PBMCs. These receptors came from a human donor in good health.

In this sample, this clonotype turned up once. The chain joins TRBV9 to TRBJ1-5; the D gene is possibly TRBD1 (5 bases). Germline-derived CDR1 and CDR2 are SGDLS and YYNGEE. CDR3 length: 14 amino acids. The V end was cut by 3 bases, the J end by 3 bases, with 10 bases between. CDR3 sequence reads: CASSEGWDNQPQHF. The CDR3 DNA is TGTGCCAGCAGCGAGGGGTGGGACAATCAGCCCCAGCATTTT.

The V gene is TRBV6-2 or TRBV6-3, the J gene TRBJ2-1; 9 bases map to TRBD1. The length of the CDR3 is 14 residues. The V segment lost 4 bases and the J segment 6 bases; nucleotides outside the gene matches: 4. Per germline, CDR1 MNHEY and CDR2 SVGEGT. The DNA of the CDR3 is TGTGCCAGCAGTTGGGGGACAGGGCCCAATGAGCAGTTCTTC. It translates to CASSWGTGPNEQFF.